This TCR beta chain originates from a study of blood T cell repertoires in COVID-19. Study in general: Sites in the United States, Italy and Spain provided acute and convalescent COVID-19 samples. PBMCs, B-cell-depleted T cells, or T cells were the source of the cDNA or gDNA that made up the material.

Methods used by the authors: Reference gene primer amplification gave nucleated cell count estimates. Here immunoSEQ multiplex PCR was the method, and the copy in TCRdb shows in-frame clones only, minus some. D and trimming come from the DNA, and the V and J calls and clone size come from that table. The profile shows under 300,000 clones, about 80% of them singletons. CDR1 LNHDA and CDR2 SQIVND come from the germline V gene (reference sequence). This CDR3 spans 15 amino acids. Trimming cost V 2 bases and J 10 bases; bases outside gene matches: 6. This receptor was obtained from a woman at least 80 years old with acute or convalescent COVID-19. This sequence joins TRBV19 and TRBJ2-1, with 12 bases fitting TRBD2. Sequencing input: peripheral blood. CDR3 coding DNA: TGTGCCAGTAGTATACTAGCGGGAGGGCCCGAGGAGCAGTTCTTC. The encoded protein is CASSILAGGPEEQFF.